What follows is one T cell receptor beta chain and its context. The data were taken from a study of blood T cell repertoires in COVID-19. Libraries were prepared by immunoSEQ multiplex PCR; TCRdb keeps only in-frame clonotypes and omits some of them. The sample yields 100,000 or so clones, approximately 90% seen once. Sequences were obtained from peripheral blood. The TCR originated in a man in his 60s with acute or convalescent COVID-19.

The CDR3 spells CASSLTVSFSTDTQYF. In DNA, the CDR3 is TGTGCCAGCAGCTTAACTGTCAGTTTTAGCACAGATACGCAGTATTTT. This rearrangement joins TRBV7-3 to TRBJ2-3, with unresolved D. The CDR3 consists of 16 residues. The germline V gene encodes CDR1 SGHTA and CDR2 FQGTGA. Trimming took off 0 bases at V and 0 bases at J, with 10 bases between the two ends.